These T cell receptor beta chains were read from a single sample in a study of beta chain features in type 1 diabetes. The data were produced by immunoSEQ multiplex PCR, yet TCRdb's version contains in-frame clones alone and is incomplete. The sample carries around 260,000 clones, about a fifth recorded once. Sequenced input: naive CD4+ T cells from blood. These receptors were collected from a woman aged 40 to 50 with type 1 diabetes. Each CDR3 is given with its conserved first and last residue. The order of the fields is D gene, V gene, J gene, clone size, CDR3 DNA, CDR3 protein. D genes are given only for firm matches. Clone size is not always given. Where it is, it says once, few, many or a class for expanded clones.

>.|TRBV5-4|TRBJ1-2|few
TGTGCCAGCAGCTCCATAACACAGTATGGCTACACCTTC
CASSSITQYGYTF
>.|TRBV29-1|TRBJ1-1|.
TGCAGCGTTGGCGGGGGCACTGAAGCTTTCTTT
CSVGGGTEAFF
>.|TRBV5-1|TRBJ1-1|.
TGCGCCAGCAGCTTGGATGGGCGCGCCCGAAACACTGAAGCTTTCTTT
CASSLDGRARNTEAFF
>.|TRBV6-6|TRBJ1-1|.
TGTGCCAGTTCCCAGGGGCTTAACACTGAAGCTTTCTTT
CASSQGLNTEAFF
>TRBD1|TRBV29-1|TRBJ1-2|few
TGCAGCGTTGGCGGACAGGGGGTCTATGGCTACACCTTC
CSVGGQGVYGYTF
>.|TRBV28|TRBJ1-5|.
TGTGCCAGCAGTTTGGAGGAAGTTCAGCCCCAGCATTTT
CASSLEEVQPQHF
>.|TRBV30|TRBJ1-1|.
TGTGCCTGGAGCCTTGACAGGAACACTGAAGCTTTCTTT
CAWSLDRNTEAFF
>TRBD1|TRBV23-1|TRBJ2-7|.
TGCGCCAGCAGTCAATCCCGGACAGGGGAATCCTACGAGCAGTACTTC
CASSQSRTGESYEQYF
>.|TRBV9|TRBJ1-2|.
TGTGCCAGCAGCCCGGCCCAGACTCTTAGTGGCTACACCTTC
CASSPAQTLSGYTF
>.|TRBV7-9|TRBJ2-6|.
TGTGCCAGCAGCTTGCAGGGCATCTCTGGGGCCAACGTCCTGACTTTC
CASSLQGISGANVLTF
>.|TRBV29-1|TRBJ2-3|few
TGCAGCGTTGAACAGGCAGCGGCAGATACGCAGTATTTT
CSVEQAAADTQYF
>TRBD1|TRBV19|TRBJ1-5|few
TGTGCCAGTAGTGGGACAGGGGGTAATCAGCCCCAGCATTTT
CASSGTGGNQPQHF
>.|TRBV18|TRBJ1-4|few
TGTGCCAGCTCACCGCAGGGGAGTGAAAAACTGTTTTTT
CASSPQGSEKLFF
>.|TRBV7-9|TRBJ1-5|.
TGTGCCAGCAGCGGCAGGGGCACTCGGCAGCCCCAGCATTTT
CASSGRGTRQPQHF